The entry that follows covers one TCR beta chain sequence. Documented time point: pretreatment peripheral blood. For each patient, 1 to 8 samples were obtained, pretreatment and on-treatment. J gave up 1 base and V 6 bases, and 10 bases lay outside the gene matches. CDR1 and CDR2 from the germline V gene are LNHDA and SQIVND (reference sequence). The CDR3 totals 16 residues. The data originate from a study of PD-L1 blockade in urothelial cancer. Spiking each PCR with synthetic TCR analog templates was performed. Method: immunoSEQ multiplex PCR; TCRdb's copy keeps in-frame clones and lacks some. This table has tens of thousands of clones, roughly 80% appearing once.

This clonotype was sampled from a man aged 70 or older with urothelial cancer. The sequenced sample was PBMCs, obtained around atezolizumab (anti-PD-L1) treatment. The rearrangement joins TRBV19 to TRBJ1-1; 8 bases fit TRBD1. The CDR3 DNA reads TGTGCCAGTAGCCCAGCGCAGGGGGCGCGGAACACTGAAGCTTTCTTT. This sequence encodes CASSPAQGARNTEAFF.